This passage covers 20 T cell receptor beta chains from one sample sequenced in a study of cytomegalovirus exposure and HLA in healthy donors listed by TCRdb under 2017. The library came from the immunoSEQ multiplex PCR assay. TCRdb retrieved this table from immuneACCESS and kept in-frame rearrangements only. Not all clones are present; in checked studies, unresolved V genes account for under half, and no reason is known for the remainder. This sample lists 130,000 to 150,000 clones; about 87% were detected once. 4.5% to 5.5% of the sample rests with the top ten. Material for sequencing was PBMCs. The receptors here all came from a man aged 18 to 30 in good health and CMV-seropositive.

V and J are TRBV27 and TRBJ1-1; possibly TRBD1 for D (5 bases). The CDR3 totals 11 residues. The ends were cut back, 6 bases at V and 11 bases at J, with 13 bases in the middle. CDR1 is MNHEY and CDR2 is SMNVEV in the germline V gene (reference sequence). The CDR3 sequence: CASSQGRTAFF. The CDR3, as DNA: TGTGCCAGCAGCCAGGGCCGGACGGCTTTCTTT.

J is TRBJ1-2 and V is TRBV5-1; 8 bases agree with TRBD1. The CDR3 consists of 15 residues. The V segment lost 4 bases and the J segment 7 bases; nucleotides outside the gene matches: 12. Germline CDR1 and CDR2: SGHRS and YFSETQ. The chain's CDR3 is CASSALDRGEAGYTF. DNA for the CDR3: TGCGCCAGCAGCGCTCTAGACAGGGGAGAGGCTGGCTACACCTTC.

The V call is TRBV18, the J call TRBJ1-6; D uncertain. Germline CDR1 reads KGHSH; CDR2 reads LQKENI. This CDR3 has 13 amino acids. V lost 5 bases and J lost 8, with 10 bases in between. The CDR3 bases are TGTGCCAGCTCAAGGACCGGGGATTCACCCCTCCACTTT. Residues: CASSRTGDSPLHF.

This chain uses TRBV11-2 with TRBJ2-7, with 9 bases lining up with TRBD1. Germline V gives CDR1 SGHAT, CDR2 FQNNGV. The CDR3 is 16 residues long. Trimming took 6 bases from V and 3 from J; bases not matched to a gene: 12. The CDR3 nucleotides are TGTGCCAGCAGAGGTGAAATGGGACAGGGAGACTACGAGCAGTACTTC. Translated: CASRGEMGQGDYEQYF.

V usage is TRBV28 and J usage is TRBJ1-3, with 7 bases lining up with TRBD1. V lost 6 bases and J lost 0; bases outside the gene matches: 5. The germline V gene encodes CDR1 MDHEN and CDR2 SYDVKM. The CDR3 consists of 15 residues. The CDR3: CASRPDRFSGNTIYF. CDR3 DNA: TGTGCCAGCAGGCCGGACAGGTTCTCTGGAAACACCATATATTTT.

V usage is TRBV5-1 and J usage is TRBJ2-2, with a tentative D call TRBD2 (5 bases). Trimming shortened V by 7 bases and J by 5 bases, and 9 bases separated the two germline ends. The length of the CDR3 is 12 residues. The germline CDR1 and CDR2 sequences are SGHRS and YFSETQ. The CDR3, as DNA: TGCGCCAGCGCCCAGCGGACCGGGGAGCTGTTTTTT. It specifies CASAQRTGELFF. The variable domain in full, with the rest retrieved from reference TRBV5-1 and TRBJ2-2, is KAGVTQTPRYLIKTRGQQVTLSCSPISGHRSVSWYQQTPGQGLQFLFEYFSETQRNKGNFPGRFSGRQFSNSRSEMNVSTLELGDSALYLCASAQRTGELFFGEGSRLTVL.

The V and J genes are TRBV5-4 and TRBJ1-1, with D tentatively TRBD1 (6 bases). CDR3 size: 15 residues. CDR1 and CDR2 (germline): SGHNT, YYREEE (reference sequence). Trimming pared 4 bases from V and 0 bases from J, leaving 13 bases between. This CDR3 reads CASSTTTGLNTEAFF. The CDR3 nucleotides are TGTGCCAGCAGCACGACGACAGGCCTGAACACTGAAGCTTTCTTT. The variable domain in full, with the rest retrieved from reference TRBV5-4 and TRBJ1-1, is ETGVTQSPTHLIKTRGQQVTLRCSSQSGHNTVSWYQQALGQGPQFIFQYYREEENGRGNFPPRFSGLQFPNYSSELNVNALELDDSALYLCASSTTTGLNTEAFFGQGTRLTVV.

This sequence joins TRBV5-1 and TRBJ2-4; 11 nucleotides agree with TRBD1. CDR1 and CDR2 from the germline V gene are SGHRS and YFSETQ. The junction had 6 bases not matched to a gene; V was cut back by 4 bases and J by 6 bases. CDR3 length equals 15 residues. The CDR3 region is CASSLRTGGANIQYF. In DNA form, the CDR3 reads TGCGCCAGCAGCCTTCGGACAGGGGGCGCAAACATTCAGTACTTC.

The chain joins TRBV2 to TRBJ2-1; D possibly corresponds to TRBD2 (5 bases). CDR1 SNHLY and CDR2 FYNNEI come from the germline V gene. The CDR3 is 15 residues long. Deletions cut 5 bases from V and 0 bases from J, with 11 bases between. The CDR3 here is CASSRDYGSYNEQFF. The CDR3 nucleotides are TGTGCCAGCAGTCGAGACTATGGCTCCTACAATGAGCAGTTCTTC.

This rearrangement joins TRBV5-4 to TRBJ2-7, with TRBD2 matching 7 bases. After removal of 0 bases from V and 1 base from J, the junction contained 4 bases not matched to a gene. The CDR3 runs 15 residues. From germline, CDR1 is SGHNT and CDR2 YYREEE (reference sequence). As DNA, the CDR3 is TGTGCCAGCAGCTTGGGAGGGGAGGGGTCCTACGAGCAGTACTTC. Protein: CASSLGGEGSYEQYF.

The genes are TRBV4-2 and TRBJ1-1; 7 bases map to TRBD1. The CDR3 consists of 15 residues. Germline CDR1 reads LGHNA; CDR2 reads YNFKEQ. V was pared by 3 bases and J by 1 base, with 5 bases of the junction left unmatched. DNA for the CDR3: TGTGCCAGCAGCCATCCGGGACAGACGAACACTGAAGCTTTCTTT. Translated, it gives CASSHPGQTNTEAFF.

The CDR3 DNA follows: TGTGCCAGTAGTTTCTCCTCCGGGACAGGGAACTACGAGCAGTACTTC. Translated, it gives CASSFSSGTGNYEQYF. This chain uses TRBV19 with TRBJ2-7; 9 bases are a match to TRBD1. With V trimmed by 5 bases and J by 3 bases, 11 bases remained unmatched. CDR3 size: 16 residues. The V gene's germline CDR1 is LNHDA and CDR2 SQIVND (reference sequence).

This clone was observed a handful of times. The chain carries TRBV30 and TRBJ1-4; TRBD1 is a possible D gene (6 bases). Trimming stripped 2 bases from V and 10 bases from J, with 32 bases between. The length of the CDR3 is 19 residues. Germline lookup yields CDR1 GTSNPN and CDR2 SVGIG (reference sequence). CDR3 nucleotides: TGTGCCTGGAGTCCTATTACAGGGACCGCCGAAGGTCAGAGGGGAAAACTGTTTTTT. Its protein product is CAWSPITGTAEGQRGKLFF.

The chain uses TRBV6-5 and TRBJ1-2; TRBD1 aligns across 7 bases. Germline CDR1 is MNHEY and CDR2 is SVGAGI. The CDR3 contains 13 residues. Losses at the gene ends were 6 bases for V and 8 bases for J; bases not matched to a gene: 9. As DNA, the CDR3 is TGTGCCAGCAGCTTAAACAGGGGTGACGGCTACACCTTC. Its protein is CASSLNRGDGYTF.

This clone was counted between two and nine times. The chain combines TRBV10-2 with TRBJ1-1, with D possibly being TRBD1 (6 bases). Germline assignment: CDR1 WSHSY and CDR2 SAAADI. The CDR3 runs to 14 residues. Deletions cut 3 bases from V and 1 base from J, with 9 bases between. The CDR3 DNA is TGCGCCAGCAGTGAATCGGACAGGAACACTGAAGCTTTCTTT. Translation gives CASSESDRNTEAFF.

The rearrangement uses TRBV28 and TRBJ1-3; a possible D gene is TRBD1 (6 bases). This CDR3 comprises 17 residues. Germline V CDR1 and CDR2: MDHEN, SYDVKM. V lost 8 bases to trimming and J lost 0 bases, with 20 bases between them. The CDR3 here is CASQLLQGFRSGNTIYF. The CDR3 DNA reads as TGTGCCAGCCAGCTCTTACAGGGATTTCGCTCTGGAAACACCATATATTTT.

This chain joins TRBV7-8 and TRBJ1-4; TRBD1 is a possible D gene (6 bases). Trimming cost V 5 bases and J 11 bases, with 18 bases left between them. CDR1 is SGHVS, CDR2 FQNEAQ, per germline. The CDR3 is 14 residues long. The CDR3 here is CASSALEGRGKLFF. The DNA for the CDR3 is TGTGCCAGCAGCGCCCTCGAGGGGAGGGGGAAACTGTTTTTT.

V is TRBV18 and J is TRBJ2-6, with 7 bases fitting TRBD1. This CDR3 contains 15 residues. Germline CDR1 KGHSH, CDR2 LQKENI. The ends lost 5 bases at V and 4 bases at J; junction bases unmatched: 5. The chain's CDR3 is CASSSDRVGANVLTF. The CDR3 DNA reads as TGTGCCAGCTCATCCGACAGGGTCGGGGCCAACGTCCTGACTTTC.

The chain uses TRBV28 and TRBJ2-4; D ambiguous. V lost 2 bases and J lost 0, with 5 bases in between. Germline CDR1 MDHEN, CDR2 SYDVKM. The CDR3 runs to 14 residues. The CDR3 loop reads CASSLGLAKNIQYF. The CDR3 DNA sequence: TGTGCCAGCAGTTTAGGGCTAGCCAAAAACATTCAGTACTTC.

This chain uses TRBV15 with TRBJ2-3; 12 positions match TRBD2. The CDR3 covers 15 residues. Germline CDR1 reads LNHNV; CDR2 reads YYDKDF (reference sequence). Losses at the gene ends were 2 bases for V and 4 bases for J; bases not matched to a gene: 1. CDR3 in DNA: TGTGCCACCAGCAGACTAGCGGGGGGGCCAGATACGCAGTATTTT. Protein sequence: CATSRLAGGPDTQYF.